The present T cell receptor (beta chain) was sequenced within a study of shared clonotypes between healthy human individuals (dated by TCRdb to 2019 to 2021). Notes on the research overall: The cohort comprised a couple of women and a few men aged 18 to 49 years. For each donor, three plates each were used for CD4 naive and CD4 memory, two plates were used for CD8 naive, and one plate was used for CD8 memory. The study deeply sequenced blood TCR repertoires of five healthy adults to estimate repertoire size and the extent of clonotype sharing between individuals. To increase sequencing depth and limit assay-specific biases, different laboratories used diverse techniques to prepare libraries and sequence TCR repertoires. Leukapheresis yielded between about 0.85 and 10 billion PBMCs per donor.

The germline V gene gives CDR1 as SGHTA and CDR2 as FQGTGA. Trimming leaves V shorter by 5 bases and J shorter by 0 bases, with the junction holding 9 bases beyond the gene matches. Measured from the cysteine to the phenylalanine, the CDR3 is 16 residues long. The kept DNA is CDR3 alone, 48 bases in frame from the first base. TCR CDR3 regions were amplified from genomic DNA by multiplex PCR using the deep immunoSEQ assay. For each cell subset, the extracted genomic DNA was distributed evenly across all wells of several immunoSEQ 96-well plates, and each plate served as one replicate. For sorted subsets, about 200 ng genomic DNA, equal to approximately 30,000 T cell genomes, was loaded into each replicate PCR. Purified libraries were quantified with a Qubit 3.0 fluorometer, sized on a Bioanalyzer 2100, and re-quantified with the KAPA Library Quantification kit. Every immunoSEQ 96-well plate was sequenced on a separate single-read 150-cycle Illumina NextSeq 550 flow cell. Regarding the original processing steps: Because the immunoSEQ output included only junctional sequences and no quality scores, the filtering could not be the same as the filtering used for full-length reads. To assign V/J genes and CDR3, sequences were annotated using PyIR, a Python wrapper for IgBLAST v1.9, with IMGT germline references. Any read was removed if the V/J assignment was weak (E-value above 1e-6), the CDR3 was missing, or the read contained stop codons, out-of-frame junctions, or ambiguous translated residues. A V3J clonotype was defined by an identical inferred V gene, J gene, and CDR3 amino acid sequence. Percentage overlap between repertoires was computed as shared unique clonotypes divided by the size of the smaller repertoire. Richness of each repertoire was evaluated using RTK rarefaction, the Chao1 estimator, and Recon v2.1 estimates of unobserved clonotypes. Generation probabilities were computed with OLGA for all TCRbeta clonotypes obtained by the gDNA method from a handful of donors. Imported from immuneACCESS, the table was reduced by TCRdb to in-frame sequences with V and J called. These copies leave out some clones; in studies compared against another copy, an unresolved V gene accounts for under half, and the cause of the remainder is not known. V and J calls and clone size are given by that table; D and trimming were obtained from the DNA. The table for this sample lists fewer than 400,000 clones; 74% of them were counted only once. 10% to 13% of the sample is in the top ten clones.

Study-wide conclusions, independent of this receptor: Larger estimated clonotype richness was generally found for naive subsets than for memory subsets. When several donors were compared, the shared fraction of clonotypes was around 5.1% for naive CD4, less than 4% for naive CD8, 2.3% for memory CD4, and around 0.37% for memory CD8. Pairwise subsampling indicated that sequencing depth was expected to affect the degree of clonotype sharing among donors. Only blood was sampled, and tissue TCR repertoires likely differ from those in blood. Compared with non-shared clonotypes, clonotypes shared by all four sorted-subset donors had higher generation probabilities. Even with the large sequencing depth, rarefaction of the sorted-subset datasets indicated that sequencing was incomplete. Because the study included only a small number of donors, the genetic and exposure-history diversity represented was limited.

The donors were healthy, HIV-negative adults with no recently reported acute infections or vaccinations. Every donor was a Caucasian adult residing in Nashville, Tennessee, USA. Magnetic negative selection was used to enrich CD4+ T cells, after which naive cells were positively selected on CD45RA and the negative fraction became the memory subset. Blood was obtained by leukapheresis, after which PBMCs were separated by Ficoll-Histopaque density gradient centrifugation and cryopreserved in liquid nitrogen vapor phase. Analytical flow cytometry was used to check the purity and quantity of each magnetically sorted T cell population. Genomic DNA was isolated from every sorted fraction and measured by UV absorbance on a Nanodrop 2000c. In its sample, this clone was seen once. The antigen this receptor binds is unknown. Base qualities are not provided; no much larger clone lies one nucleotide away.

Recombination linked TRBV7-3 to TRBJ1-1; a stretch of 7 junction bases matches TRBD1. The sample taken for sequencing was memory CD4+ T cells sorted from blood. The sample's cell subset or site label, in plain terms: CD45RA-negative fraction. The clonotype originates from a man aged 30-40 years in good health. The CDR3 is CASSPKQGLLNTEAFF. The DNA sequence follows: TGTGCCAGCAGCCCCAAACAGGGGCTCCTGAACACTGAAGCTTTCTTT. Extended through the reference TRBV7-3 and TRBJ1-1 proteins, this CDR3 yields the full variable domain: GAGVSQTPSNKVTEKGKYVELRCDPISGHTALYWYRQSLGQGPEFLIYFQGTGAADDSGLPNDRFFAVRPEGSVSTLKIQRTERGDSAVYLCASSPKQGLLNTEAFFGQGTRLTVV.